These 27 T cell receptor beta chains originate from one sample sequenced in a study of blood T cell repertoires in COVID-19. Here immunoSEQ multiplex PCR was the method, and the copy in TCRdb shows in-frame clones only, minus some. The sample records about 200,000 clones, approximately 84% being singletons. Input material: peripheral blood. These TCRs come from a woman older than 75 with COVID-19, enrolled during active disease.

The chain couples TRBV5-4 to TRBJ1-5; a weak D match, TRBD1 (6 bases). Germline loops: CDR1 SGHNT, CDR2 YYREEE (reference sequence). This CDR3 comprises 13 residues. Trimming cost V 5 bases and J 7 bases, with 13 bases left between them. The CDR3 DNA is TGTGCCAGCAGTCCAGGGGCTGACCAGCCCCAGCATTTT. This encodes CASSPGADQPQHF.

This sequence joins TRBV7-2 and TRBJ2-1; TRBD2 is a possible D gene (6 bases). This CDR3 is 16 amino acids long. Germline V gives CDR1 SGHTA, CDR2 FQGNSA. V shed 0 bases and J shed 6 bases, with 15 bases lying between them. The CDR3 spells CASSLAVAASSNEQFF. CDR3 bases: TGTGCCAGCAGCTTAGCGGTAGCGGCCTCAAGCAATGAGCAGTTCTTC.

This chain uses TRBV5-4 with TRBJ2-1, with TRBD1 matching over 8 bases. The CDR3 covers 13 residues. With 2 bases clipped from V and 9 bases from J, the junction kept 4 bases outside the gene matches. Germline lookup yields CDR1 SGHNT and CDR2 YYREEE (reference sequence). The CDR3: CASSFQGAREQFF. The CDR3 bases are TGTGCCAGCAGCTTTCAGGGGGCGCGTGAGCAGTTCTTC.

This sequence joins TRBV18 and TRBJ2-2, with a possible D match to TRBD1 (7 bases). The CDR3 runs 15 residues. The germline gives CDR1 KGHSH, CDR2 LQKENI. Trimming pared 1 base from V and 6 bases from J, leaving 12 bases between. The DNA of the CDR3 is TGTGCCAGCTCACCACGCGGGACAGTTTCCGGGGAGCTGTTTTTT. Translating gives CASSPRGTVSGELFF.

The chain carries TRBV24-1 and TRBJ2-1, with D possibly being TRBD1 (6 bases). The CDR3 length is 16 residues. Trimming removed 4 bases at V and 1 base at J, with 13 bases between. Germline values: CDR1 KGHDR, CDR2 SFDVKD. The CDR3 sequence: CATSEQTRGSYNEQFF. CDR3 bases: TGTGCCACCAGTGAGCAGACCAGGGGTTCCTACAATGAGCAGTTCTTC.

This sequence joins TRBV28 and TRBJ1-2; no clear D gene. The CDR3 runs to 11 residues. Trimming pared 4 bases from V and 5 bases from J, leaving 5 bases between. Germline CDR1 is MDHEN and CDR2 is SYDVKM. DNA for the CDR3: TGTGCCAGCAGTTCCAGGTATGGCTACACCTTC. Protein: CASSSRYGYTF.

V and J are TRBV7-9 and TRBJ2-1; 11 positions agree with TRBD2. The V gene's germline CDR1 is SEHNR and CDR2 FQNEAQ (reference sequence). Unmatched junction bases numbered 5, after V lost 10 bases and J lost 6 bases. This CDR3 spans 13 amino acids. The CDR3 loop reads CATGTSGPNEQFF. DNA for the CDR3: TGTGCCACTGGGACTAGCGGACCCAATGAGCAGTTCTTC.

This chain links TRBV6-2 or TRBV6-3 with TRBJ2-1, with 15 bases matching TRBD2. V lost 5 bases, J lost 12 bases, and 5 bases stayed unmatched. This CDR3 is 14 amino acids long. Looked up from germline, CDR1 is MNHEY and CDR2 is SVGEGT. The DNA of the CDR3 is TGTGCCAGCAGTCCGGGACTAGCGGGGGGCTGGCAGTTCTTC. Protein product: CASSPGLAGGWQFF.

This clone has only a few counts. The rearrangement uses TRBV19 and TRBJ1-5; D possibly corresponds to TRBD1 (6 bases). V gave up 5 bases and J gave up 3 bases, with 14 bases separating them. Germline V gene lookup returns CDR1 LNHDA and CDR2 SQIVND (reference sequence). The CDR3 spans 15 residues. The CDR3 nucleotides read TGTGCCAGTAGTCCTCAACAGGGCCTCAATCAGCCCCAGCATTTT. Translation gives CASSPQQGLNQPQHF.

The chain recombines TRBV9 with TRBJ2-7; maybe TRBD1 (9 bases). V lost 3 bases and J lost 3, with 19 bases in between. Looked up from germline, CDR1 is SGDLS and CDR2 is YYNGEE. The CDR3 is 16 amino acids. The CDR3 sequence: CASSARSGTGFYEQYF. The CDR3 nucleotides are TGTGCCAGCAGCGCCCGTAGCGGGACAGGGTTCTACGAGCAGTACTTC.

This clone was seen a single time. This chain connects TRBV6-1 to TRBJ1-2, with 7 bases identical to TRBD1. Germline CDR1 is MNHNS and CDR2 is SASEGT. Trimming at V came to 6 bases and at J to 5 bases, leaving 9 bases not matched to a gene. The CDR3 is 14 amino acids. The CDR3 here is CASRLSRGEYGYTF. The DNA of the CDR3 is TGTGCCAGCAGACTCAGCAGGGGGGAGTATGGCTACACCTTC.

The chain employs TRBV18 and TRBJ2-1; 10 bases map to TRBD2. V shed 0 bases, J shed 8 bases, and the junction held 4 bases outside the gene matches. This CDR3 has 15 amino acids. Germline V gives CDR1 KGHSH, CDR2 LQKENI. DNA of the CDR3: TGTGCCAGCTCACCACCAAGCGGGAGGGGCGATGAGCAGTTCTTC. Translation gives CASSPPSGRGDEQFF.

This chain uses TRBV29-1 with TRBJ1-1; D remains unclear. CDR1 SQVTM and CDR2 ANQGSEA come from the germline V gene. This CDR3 contains 12 residues. With 8 bases removed from V and 0 bases from J, the gap between germline ends came to 10 bases. The CDR3 nucleotides are TGCAGCTTCCGGGAGATGAACACTGAAGCTTTCTTT. The encoded protein is CSFREMNTEAFF.

The rearrangement links TRBV5-1 to TRBJ2-5; TRBD2 might be the D (6 bases). V was shortened by 4 bases and J by 5 bases, with 12 bases between the two germline ends. The CDR3 has 13 residues. Germline CDR1 SGHRS, CDR2 YFSETQ. CDR3: CASSRTGGETQYF. CDR3 coding DNA: TGCGCCAGCAGCCGTACTGGGGGGGAGACCCAGTACTTC. Looking up the rest from reference TRBV5-1 and TRBJ2-5 gives the full variable domain: KAGVTQTPRYLIKTRGQQVTLSCSPISGHRSVSWYQQTPGQGLQFLFEYFSETQRNKGNFPGRFSGRQFSNSRSEMNVSTLELGDSALYLCASSRTGGETQYFGPGTRLLVL.

The chain has TRBV3-1 (or the pseudogene TRBV3-2) and TRBJ1-1, with a tentative D call TRBD1 (6 bases). Trimming cost V 2 bases and J 11 bases, with 12 bases left between them. The V gene's germline CDR1 is LGHDT and CDR2 YNNKEL (reference sequence). CDR3 size: 12 residues. The CDR3 reads CASSQPTGHAFF. CDR3 sequence (DNA): TGTGCCAGCAGCCAACCAACAGGGCATGCTTTCTTT.

V gene TRBV11-2 combines with J gene TRBJ2-5; 16 bases are shared with TRBD2. Germline values: CDR1 SGHAT, CDR2 FQNNGV. Trimming removed 5 bases from V and 4 bases from J; junction bases left unmatched: 10. The CDR3 is made up of 18 amino acids. The CDR3 reads CASSPGTSGRACGETQYF. The DNA for the CDR3 is TGTGCCAGCAGCCCTGGGACTAGCGGGAGGGCTTGTGGAGAGACCCAGTACTTC. Combining the CDR3 with reference TRBV11-2 and TRBJ2-5 gives the whole variable domain EAGVAQSPRYKIIEKRQSVAFWCNPISGHATLYWYQQILGQGPKLLIQFQNNGVVDDSQLPKDRFSAERLKGVDSTLKIQPAKLEDSAVYLCASSPGTSGRACGETQYFGPGTRLLVL.

The chain carries TRBV2 and TRBJ2-3; 7 bases are shared with TRBD1. Germline lookup yields CDR1 SNHLY and CDR2 FYNNEI. This CDR3 spans 15 amino acids. J lost 4 bases, V lost 4 bases, and 8 bases had no gene match. The CDR3 sequence is CASSGGQLNADTQYF. CDR3 sequence (DNA): TGTGCCAGCAGTGGGGGACAGCTAAACGCAGATACGCAGTATTTT.

This chain uses TRBV15 with TRBJ1-1; no clear D gene. The germline V gene encodes CDR1 LNHNV and CDR2 YYDKDF (reference sequence). This CDR3 comprises 13 residues. With 8 bases removed from V and 1 base from J, the gap between germline ends came to 11 bases. The CDR3: CATLELGNTEAFF. CDR3 DNA: TGTGCCACCCTAGAGTTGGGGAACACTGAAGCTTTCTTT.

The chain joins TRBV7-2 to TRBJ2-7; TRBD2 aligns across 7 bases. V was pared by 5 bases and J by 2 bases, with 6 bases of the junction left unmatched. The CDR3 length is 14 residues. CDR1 and CDR2 from the germline V gene are SGHTA and FQGNSA. This CDR3 reads CASSPRSGAYEQYF. The CDR3 DNA reads as TGTGCCAGCAGCCCCCGAAGCGGGGCCTACGAGCAGTACTTC.

The chain couples TRBV7-3 to TRBJ2-1; 9 bases line up with TRBD2. The CDR3 length is 15 residues. CDR1 and CDR2 (germline): SGHTA, FQGTGA. With 2 bases clipped from V and 5 bases from J, the junction kept 4 bases outside the gene matches. Written as DNA, the CDR3 is TGTGCCAGCAGCTTACGGTCTAGCGGGGACAATGAGCAGTTCTTC. The encoded protein is CASSLRSSGDNEQFF.

This clone was observed a handful of times. The rearrangement joins TRBV5-1 to TRBJ2-2, with 7 nucleotides matching TRBD2. Looked up from germline, CDR1 is SGHRS and CDR2 is YFSETQ. The CDR3 has 16 residues. Losses at the gene ends were 5 bases for V and 3 bases for J; bases not matched to a gene: 10. As DNA, the CDR3 is TGCGCCAGCAGATCCCGAGGGAGGGGTGACACCGGGGAGCTGTTTTTT. It specifies CASRSRGRGDTGELFF.

This sequence joins TRBV6-1 and TRBJ1-2; D might be TRBD1 (6 bases). There are 13 residues in the CDR3. Deletions cut 3 bases from V and 4 bases from J, with 9 bases between. Germline CDR1 and CDR2: MNHNS and SASEGT. CDR3: CASSDRGLYGYTF. The CDR3 bases are TGTGCCAGCAGTGACAGGGGCCTCTATGGCTACACCTTC.

The chain has TRBV11-3 and TRBJ2-7, with TRBD1 matching over 9 bases. CDR1 is SGHNT, CDR2 YENEEA, per germline. This CDR3 has 15 residues. The ends lost 2 bases at V and 3 bases at J; junction bases unmatched: 5. CDR3 amino acids: CASSLRTGDNYEQYF. CDR3 sequence (DNA): TGTGCCAGCAGCTTACGGACAGGGGATAACTACGAGCAGTACTTC.

V is TRBV2 and J is TRBJ2-7; D is perhaps TRBD1 (5 bases). V dropped 8 bases and J dropped 5 bases, with 16 bases sitting between them. Germline CDR1 reads SNHLY; CDR2 reads FYNNEI. This CDR3 has 13 amino acids. The CDR3 here is CASARTWGDEQYF. CDR3 in DNA: TGTGCCAGCGCGAGGACATGGGGTGACGAGCAGTACTTC. Complete variable domain (other parts from reference TRBV2 and TRBJ2-7): EPEVTQTPSHQVTQMGQEVILRCVPISNHLYFYWYRQILGQKVEFLVSFYNNEISEKSEIFDDQFSVERPDGSNFTLKIRSTKLEDSAMYFCASARTWGDEQYFGPGTRLTVT.

This clone came up once. V usage is TRBV2 and J usage is TRBJ1-5, with TRBD1 matching 7 bases. Germline CDR1 and CDR2: SNHLY and FYNNEI. This CDR3 region has 14 residues. J was trimmed by 4 bases and V by 6 bases; bases with no gene match: 6. The DNA for the CDR3 is TGTGCCAGCAGCTCCGACAGGGCTAATCAGCCCCAGCATTTT. It translates to CASSSDRANQPQHF.

The chain is built from TRBV5-4 and TRBJ2-1, with TRBD2 identical over 7 bases. CDR1 is SGHNT, CDR2 YYREEE, per germline (reference sequence). This CDR3 region has 14 residues. Trimming at V came to 4 bases and at J to 5 bases, leaving 6 bases not matched to a gene. CDR3 loop: CASSGGGSDNEQFF. CDR3 in DNA: TGTGCCAGCAGCGGGGGGGGATCTGACAATGAGCAGTTCTTC.

The CDR3: CASVEVKLAGGETQYF. The CDR3 DNA follows: TGTGCCAGCGTTGAAGTAAAACTAGCGGGTGGAGAGACCCAGTACTTC. The rearrangement links TRBV2 to TRBJ2-5; 9 nucleotides match TRBD2. Trimming cost V 8 bases and J 4 bases; bases outside gene matches: 14. The CDR3 loop spans 16 amino acids. CDR1 is SNHLY, CDR2 FYNNEI, per germline. The full variable domain, with the rest looked up from reference TRBV2 and TRBJ2-5, is EPEVTQTPSHQVTQMGQEVILRCVPISNHLYFYWYRQILGQKVEFLVSFYNNEISEKSEIFDDQFSVERPDGSNFTLKIRSTKLEDSAMYFCASVEVKLAGGETQYFGPGTRLLVL.